The clone carrying this T cell receptor (beta chain) has a single count. The data belong to a study of OX40 agonist ivuxolimab in advanced cancers. Study information: Earlier anti-PD-1, anti-PD-L1 or anti-CTLA-4 therapy was permitted; under 50% had received some.

Profiled with immunoSEQ multiplex PCR; TCRdb holds only in-frame clones, not every one. The data hold about 140,000 clones, with about 92% observed a single time. CDR1 is MNHNY, CDR2 SVGAGI, per germline (reference sequence). The CDR3 totals 14 residues. Trimming at V came to 4 bases and at J to 7 bases, leaving 6 bases not matched to a gene. Collection of blood occurred at baseline, at cycle 4 day 1, and at cycle 7 day 1. V usage is TRBV6-6 and J usage is TRBJ1-4; 7 bases fit TRBD1. The sample was CD4+ or CD8+ T cells sorted from blood, taken in a trial of the OX40 agonist ivuxolimab. The sequence came from an adult with an advanced solid tumor such as melanoma, head and neck, liver or kidney cancer. CDR3 coding DNA: TGTGCCAGCAGTTCTCCCACAGGGGTTGAAAAACTGTTTTTT. Its protein product is CASSSPTGVEKLFF.